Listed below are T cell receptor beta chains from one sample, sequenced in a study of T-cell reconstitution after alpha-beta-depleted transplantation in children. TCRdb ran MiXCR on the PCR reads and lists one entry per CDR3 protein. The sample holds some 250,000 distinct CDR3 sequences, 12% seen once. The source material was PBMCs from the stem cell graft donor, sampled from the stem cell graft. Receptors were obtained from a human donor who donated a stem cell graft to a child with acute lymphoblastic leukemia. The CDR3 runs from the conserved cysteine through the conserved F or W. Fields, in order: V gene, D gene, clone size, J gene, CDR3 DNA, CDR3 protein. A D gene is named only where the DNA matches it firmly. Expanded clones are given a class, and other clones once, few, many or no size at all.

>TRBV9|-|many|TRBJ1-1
TGTGCCAGCAGCACTACCGGCTCGGGGACTGAAGCTTTCTTT
CASSTTGSGTEAFF
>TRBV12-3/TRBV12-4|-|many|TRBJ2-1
TGTGCCAGCAGTTTTTTTCGAGGGCCTGAGGTGGGAAACAATGAGCAGTTCTTC
CASSFFRGPEVGNNEQFF
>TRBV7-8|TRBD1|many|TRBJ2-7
TGTGCCAGCAGCTCAAAACGGACAGGGCGATACGAGCAGTACTTC
CASSSKRTGRYEQYF
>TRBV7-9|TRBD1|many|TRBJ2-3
TGTGCCAGCAGCGATGGCCCGGACAGGCGTAGAGATACGCAGTATTTT
CASSDGPDRRRDTQYF
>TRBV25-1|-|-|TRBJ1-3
TGTGCCAGCAGTGATGGTGGCAGTGGGGGAAACACCATATATTTT
CASSDGGSGGNTIYF
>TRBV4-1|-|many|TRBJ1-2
TGCGCCAGCAGCCAAGATGATAGGTTAGGAGGCTACACCTTC
CASSQDDRLGGYTF
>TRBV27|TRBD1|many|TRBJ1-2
TGTGCCAGCAGGGACAGGGGGGATTATGGCTACACCTTC
CASRDRGDYGYTF
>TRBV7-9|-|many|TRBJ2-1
TGTGCCAGCATCCCTGCCCGGAGAACGCTGGGGGAGCAGTTCTTC
CASIPARRTLGEQFF
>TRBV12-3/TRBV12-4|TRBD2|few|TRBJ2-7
TGTGCCAGCAGTCCCGGGGGGGTTGAGCAGTACTTC
CASSPGGVEQYF
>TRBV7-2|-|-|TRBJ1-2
TGTGCCAGCAGCCGGGGAGTGACCTATGGCTACACCTTC
CASSRGVTYGYTF
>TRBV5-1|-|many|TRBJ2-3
TGCGCCAGCAGCCGGACCCGGATAGGGGATACGCAGTATTTT
CASSRTRIGDTQYF
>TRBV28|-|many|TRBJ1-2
TGTGCCAGCGGTTTAATCAACTATGGCTACACCTTC
CASGLINYGYTF
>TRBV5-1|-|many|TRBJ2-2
TGCGCCAGCAGCTTGGAGTTGCTGGGGCGGCCCGGGGAGCTGTTTTTT
CASSLELLGRPGELFF
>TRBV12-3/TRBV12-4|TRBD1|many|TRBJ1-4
TGTGCCAGCAGAACCGCCGGGGACAGGGCTAAAGAAAAACTGTTTTTT
CASRTAGDRAKEKLFF
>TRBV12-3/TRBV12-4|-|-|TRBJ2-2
TGTGCCAGCAGCCCTTCGGGCGGTTTAAGAGGGGAGCTGTTTTTT
CASSPSGGLRGELFF
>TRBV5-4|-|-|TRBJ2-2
TGTGCCAGCAGCTTGAGGGGTACGAACACCGCGGAGCTGTTTTTT
CASSLRGTNTAELFF
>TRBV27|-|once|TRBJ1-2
TGTGCCAGCAGTTCGTATTTGGACCGGGGGACTTATGGCTACACCTTC
CASSSYLDRGTYGYTF
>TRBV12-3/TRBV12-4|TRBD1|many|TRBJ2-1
TGTGCCAGCAGTTCTCAGGACAGGGCCGTTCAGGAGTTCTTC
CASSSQDRAVQEFF
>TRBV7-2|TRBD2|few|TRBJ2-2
TGTGCCAGCAGCCCGAGAGCGGGGTCGGGCACCGGGGAGCTGTTTTTT
CASSPRAGSGTGELFF
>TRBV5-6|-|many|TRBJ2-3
TGTGCCAGCAGCTACGTCAGAACCAGCACAGATACGCAGTATTTT
CASSYVRTSTDTQYF
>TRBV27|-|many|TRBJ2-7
TGTGCCAGCAGTTTGATCAGGGCTGGCGAGCAGTACTTC
CASSLIRAGEQYF
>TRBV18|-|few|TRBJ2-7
TGTGCCAGCTCGAAGTCAGAGGTCGAGCAGTACTTC
CASSKSEVEQYF
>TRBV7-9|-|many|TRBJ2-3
TGTGCCAGCAGCTTAGACTCGGGGGGCGCCGCAGATACGCAGTATTTT
CASSLDSGGAADTQYF
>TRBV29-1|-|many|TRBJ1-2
TGCAGCGTTCTTACCGGGACTCGGGGCGAGGGCTACACCTTC
CSVLTGTRGEGYTF
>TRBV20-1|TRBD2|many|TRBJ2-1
TGCAGTGCTAGTTCCCTAGCGGTTTCCTACAATGAGCAGTTCTTC
CSASSLAVSYNEQFF
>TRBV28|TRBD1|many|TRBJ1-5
TGTGCCAGCAGTTCTCTTGCAGGGGGGAATCAGCCCCAGCATTTT
CASSSLAGGNQPQHF
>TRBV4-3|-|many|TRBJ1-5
TGCGCCAGCAGCCAATCTGGGAGGACTGGGCAGCCCCAGCATTTT
CASSQSGRTGQPQHF
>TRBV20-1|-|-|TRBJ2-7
TGCAGTGCCCCCTGGTCCTACGAGCAGTACTTC
CSAPWSYEQYF
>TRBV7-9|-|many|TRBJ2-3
TGTGCCAGCAGCTTAGTGTCGGTTAGCACAGATACGCAGTATTTT
CASSLVSVSTDTQYF
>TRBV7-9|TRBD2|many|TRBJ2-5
TGTGCCAGCAGCTTAAAAGCGGGGCCAACCGGGGAGACCCAGTACTTC
CASSLKAGPTGETQYF
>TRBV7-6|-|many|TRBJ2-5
TGTGCCAGCAGTAAAGATGAGACCCAGTACTTC
CASSKDETQYF
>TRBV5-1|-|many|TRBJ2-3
TGCGCCAGCAGCTTGGAAGGTACCTGGGGCACAGATACGCAGTATTTT
CASSLEGTWGTDTQYF
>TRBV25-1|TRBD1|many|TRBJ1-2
TGTGCCAGCACCCCAGTGAGGGACAGAAAGAAGAACTATGGCTACACCTTC
CASTPVRDRKKNYGYTF
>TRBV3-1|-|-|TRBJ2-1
TGTGCCACCACCCAAGATCGGGGTCTTAGCTCCTACAATGAGCAGTTCTTC
CATTQDRGLSSYNEQFF
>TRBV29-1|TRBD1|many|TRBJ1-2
TGCAGCGTGAACAGGCAGGACAGGGGCCTCTATGGCTACACCTTC
CSVNRQDRGLYGYTF
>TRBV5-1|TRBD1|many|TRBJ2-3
TGCGCCAGCAGCTTATCCGGGACAGGCACAGATACGCAGTATTTT
CASSLSGTGTDTQYF
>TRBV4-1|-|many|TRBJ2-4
TGCGCCAGCAGCCAAGATGGACAGCGTGAGGACATTCAGTACTTC
CASSQDGQREDIQYF
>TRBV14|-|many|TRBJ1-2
TGTGCCAGCAGCCAAGAATCCAGACTCGATGGCTACACCTTC
CASSQESRLDGYTF
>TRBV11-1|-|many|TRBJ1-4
TGTGCCAGCAGCTTGCTGTTTCAGTTTGTCAATCCTAATAGCGAAAAACTGTTTTTT
CASSLLFQFVNPNSEKLFF
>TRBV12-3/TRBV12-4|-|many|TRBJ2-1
TGTGCCAGCAGTCCCGTCAGGGATGAGCAGTTCTTC
CASSPVRDEQFF
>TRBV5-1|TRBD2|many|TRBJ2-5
TGCGCCAGCAGCTTGGTAGCGGGAGGCAACCAAGAGACCCAGTACTTC
CASSLVAGGNQETQYF
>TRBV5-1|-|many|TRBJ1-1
TGCGCCAGCAGCTACTACGGGAACACTGAAGCTTTCTTT
CASSYYGNTEAFF
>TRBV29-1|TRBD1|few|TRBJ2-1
TGCAGCGGAATACTGAACCAACAGGGGTCCGGCACAATCCCGCAGTTCTTC
CSGILNQQGSGTIPQFF
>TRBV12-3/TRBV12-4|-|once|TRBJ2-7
TGTGCCAGCAGGGTGGGTACGGGTCTGGGGCAGTACTTC
CASRVGTGLGQYF
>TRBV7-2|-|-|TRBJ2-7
TGTGCCAGCAGCTTCGCGCAGGTACCCTACGAGCAGTACTTC
CASSFAQVPYEQYF